A single sample is the source of the 23 T cell receptor beta chains below, sequenced in a study of T-cell reconstitution after alpha-beta-depleted transplantation in children. Unique molecular identifiers featured in how the TCRbeta library was prepared. TCRdb independently ran MiXCR on the PCR reads; one entry per CDR3 protein. Of approximately 650,000 distinct CDR3 sequences in the sample, around 13% were seen once. Here the sequenced sample was PBMCs, taken before TCRalphabeta/CD19-depleted stem cell transplant. All receptors derive from a girl aged 2-10 years with congenital amegakaryocytic thrombocytopenia, due to receive a stem cell transplant.

This clonotype was seen a few times. The chain employs TRBV4-1 and TRBJ1-6; 7 bases are a match to TRBD1. The CDR3 length is 16 residues. The germline gives CDR1 MGHRA, CDR2 YSYEKL. Losses at the gene ends were 0 bases for V and 10 bases for J; bases not matched to a gene: 9. The DNA of the CDR3 is TGCGCCAGCAGCCAAGACCGGACAGGAATGCGCTCACCCCTCCACTTT. Residues: CASSQDRTGMRSPLHF.

This clonotype has only a few counts. The gene calls are TRBV7-6 and TRBJ1-1, with D unclear. Germline V gene sequence: CDR1 SGHVS, CDR2 FNYEAQ. Trimming removed 0 bases at V and 1 base at J, with 18 bases between. The CDR3 is 18 amino acids. CDR3 nucleotides: TGTGCCAGCAGCTTAGCGTGGGCCGGGCTAGTGGGGAACACTGAAGCTTTCTTT. Encoded protein: CASSLAWAGLVGNTEAFF. Using reference TRBV7-6 and TRBJ1-1 for the parts outside the CDR3, the full variable domain is GAGVSQSPRYKVTKRGQDVALRCDPISGHVSLYWYRQALGQGPEFLTYFNYEAQQDKSGLPNDRFSAERPEGSISTLTIQRTEQRDSAMYRCASSLAWAGLVGNTEAFFGQGTRLTVV.

This clonotype was observed a handful of times. This chain joins TRBV30 and TRBJ2-2; 7 nucleotides agree with TRBD2. V lost 1 base and J lost 2; bases outside the gene matches: 7. From germline, CDR1 is GTSNPN and CDR2 SVGIG (reference sequence). The CDR3 runs 16 residues. CDR3 region: CAWSGRLAANTGELFF. The CDR3 DNA reads TGTGCCTGGAGTGGAAGGCTAGCGGCTAACACCGGGGAGCTGTTTTTT.

The chain uses TRBV20-1 and TRBJ2-7; 7 nucleotides align to TRBD1. The CDR3 contains 14 residues. The germline V gene encodes CDR1 DFQATT and CDR2 SNEGSKA (reference sequence). The trim removed 1 base at V and 4 bases at J, leaving 7 bases unmatched. The CDR3 here is CSARGPGTEYEQYF. CDR3 sequence (DNA): TGCAGTGCTAGAGGTCCCGGGACAGAGTACGAGCAGTACTTC.

This clonotype was counted many times. V usage is TRBV20-1 and J usage is TRBJ1-1; D unclear. The CDR3 is 8 amino acids. Germline CDR1 and CDR2: DFQATT and SNEGSKA (reference sequence). Trimming pared 3 bases from V and 10 bases from J, leaving 3 bases between. CDR3 residues: CSASRAFF. CDR3 nucleotides: TGCAGTGCTAGCCGAGCTTTCTTT.

This clonotype was counted many times. The CDR3 sequence is CASSPGQLPNTEAFF. In nucleotides, the CDR3 is TGTGCCAGCAGCCCGGGACAACTACCGAACACTGAAGCTTTCTTT. The J gene is TRBJ1-1, the V gene TRBV7-9, with a possible D match to TRBD1 (6 bases). Germline assignment: CDR1 SEHNR and CDR2 FQNEAQ (reference sequence). The V and J ends lost 5 bases and 1 base respectively, with 14 bases between them. The CDR3 contains 15 residues. Drawing the rest from reference TRBV7-9 and TRBJ1-1, the complete variable domain is DTGVSQNPRHKITKRGQNVTFRCDPISEHNRLYWYRQTLGQGPEFLTYFQNEAQLEKSRLLSDRFSAERPKGSFSTLEIQRTEQGDSAMYLCASSPGQLPNTEAFFGQGTRLTVV.

This clonotype has just a few counts. The chain carries TRBV5-1 and TRBJ2-7; D remains unclear. V was cut by 0 bases and J by 0 bases, with 7 bases left in between. CDR1 and CDR2 from the germline V gene are SGHRS and YFSETQ. The length of the CDR3 is 14 residues. The chain's CDR3 is CASSLGDGSYEQYF. CDR3 in DNA: TGCGCCAGCAGCTTGGGAGACGGCTCCTACGAGCAGTACTTC.

This clonotype occurred a few times. The V gene is TRBV7-2, the J gene TRBJ2-7; D unclear. Germline V gene sequence: CDR1 SGHTA, CDR2 FQGNSA. Trimming pared 3 bases from V and 6 bases from J, leaving 6 bases between. The CDR3 totals 11 residues. The CDR3, as DNA: TGTGCCAGCAGCTTCGAGGTCGAGCAGTACTTC. Translating gives CASSFEVEQYF.

This clonotype has only a few counts. The chain joins TRBV12-3 or TRBV12-4 to TRBJ1-1, with D hard to call. CDR3 length: 11 residues. Trimming pared 2 bases from V and 11 bases from J, leaving 9 bases between. The CDR3 region is CASSLQAVAFF. The CDR3 region has the DNA TGTGCCAGCAGTTTACAAGCTGTGGCTTTCTTT.

This clonotype was counted many times. V gene TRBV5-1 combines with J gene TRBJ2-1, with 11 positions matching TRBD2. Trimming removed 1 base from V and 3 bases from J; junction bases left unmatched: 9. Germline V CDR1 and CDR2: SGHRS, YFSETQ. The CDR3 consists of 18 residues. The CDR3 coding sequence is TGCGCCAGCAGCTTGAGATCTGCACTAGCGGGAGACTACAATGAGCAGTTCTTC. This gives the protein CASSLRSALAGDYNEQFF. Combining the CDR3 with reference TRBV5-1 and TRBJ2-1 gives the whole variable domain KAGVTQTPRYLIKTRGQQVTLSCSPISGHRSVSWYQQTPGQGLQFLFEYFSETQRNKGNFPGRFSGRQFSNSRSEMNVSTLELGDSALYLCASSLRSALAGDYNEQFFGPGTRLTVL.

The chain links TRBV7-9 to TRBJ2-7; 9 bases line up with TRBD1. CDR1 and CDR2 (germline): SEHNR, FQNEAQ (reference sequence). The CDR3 runs 15 residues. V shed 6 bases and J 2 bases; nucleotides not matched to a gene: 8. CDR3 region: CASRQPGQGTYEQYF. CDR3 bases: TGTGCCAGCAGGCAACCGGGACAGGGCACCTACGAGCAGTACTTC.

This clonotype was recorded at least ten times. This chain joins TRBV28 and TRBJ1-1; 9 bases map to TRBD1. Germline V lookup: CDR1 MDHEN, CDR2 SYDVKM. This CDR3 region has 14 residues. V trimming: 8 bases; J trimming: 4 bases; junction bases outside the gene matches: 8. CDR3 DNA: TGTGCCAGCGCGGACTACAGGGGGCCCACTGAAGCTTTCTTT. Translated: CASADYRGPTEAFF.

This clonotype showed up many times. The chain combines TRBV7-8 with TRBJ2-3, with 10 bases matching TRBD2. The ends lost 6 bases at V and 4 bases at J; junction bases unmatched: 13. This CDR3 is built from 17 residues. Germline CDR1 SGHVS, CDR2 FQNEAQ. The CDR3 region has the DNA TGTGCCAGCAGTTCAGCGGAGCTAGCGGGAGCCGCAGATACGCAGTATTTT. It translates to CASSSAELAGAADTQYF.

At least ten counts were recorded for this clonotype. The rearrangement links TRBV5-6 to TRBJ1-5, with D perhaps matching TRBD1 (6 bases). V was trimmed by 3 bases and J by 2 bases, leaving 18 bases between them. The CDR3 loop spans 17 amino acids. CDR1 is SGHDT, CDR2 YYEEEE, per germline. The chain's CDR3 is CASSSTYRDVGNQPQHF. The CDR3 nucleotides read TGTGCCAGCAGCTCAACATACAGGGATGTGGGCAATCAGCCCCAGCATTTT.

This clonotype showed up just a few times. The V gene is TRBV4-1, the J gene TRBJ2-7; D gene ambiguous. Between the trimmed V and J ends, which lost 0 bases and 3 bases, there was a span of 15 bases. CDR3 size: 16 residues. The germline V gene has CDR1 MGHRA and CDR2 YSYEKL. In DNA form, the CDR3 reads TGCGCCAGCAGCCAAGATCACGGCGTTAAGGGCTACGAGCAGTACTTC. Translated, it gives CASSQDHGVKGYEQYF.

This clonotype was recorded at least ten times. The chain uses TRBV4-1 and TRBJ2-3, with 10 nucleotides matching TRBD1. The ends lost 1 base at V and 1 base at J; junction bases unmatched: 5. This CDR3 is built from 17 residues. Germline lookup yields CDR1 MGHRA and CDR2 YSYEKL. In nucleotides, the CDR3 is TGCGCCAGCAGCCAAGGAGCCGGGACAGGGGGCACAGATACGCAGTATTTT. This codes for CASSQGAGTGGTDTQYF.

This clonotype was seen many times. The chain links TRBV11-2 to TRBJ2-2; 9 nucleotides align to TRBD2. The CDR3 extends over 18 amino acids. Germline V gene sequence: CDR1 SGHAT, CDR2 FQNNGV. J was trimmed by 1 base and V by 0 bases; bases with no gene match: 6. The CDR3 DNA follows: TGTGCCAGCAGCTTAGAGTTAGCGGGAGTTAAGAACACCGGGGAGCTGTTTTTT. Its protein is CASSLELAGVKNTGELFF.

This clonotype was recorded many times. The DNA for the CDR3 is TGCAGTGCTCCGAGCGGGAACTCCTACGAGCAGTACTTC. It encodes CSAPSGNSYEQYF. The V call is TRBV20-1, the J call TRBJ2-7; TRBD2 aligns across 7 bases. This CDR3 region has 13 residues. From germline, CDR1 is DFQATT and CDR2 SNEGSKA (reference sequence). J lost 0 bases, V lost 5 bases, and 4 bases had no gene match.

This clonotype occurred a few times. The J gene is TRBJ2-2, the V gene TRBV7-8; TRBD1 is a possible D gene (5 bases). Per the germline V gene, CDR1 is SGHVS and CDR2 is FQNEAQ. The V and J ends lost 4 bases and 7 bases respectively, with 10 bases between them. The CDR3 sequence is 13 residues long. CDR3 nucleotide sequence: TGTGCCAGCAGCTCCAGGGTGGGCGGGGAGCTGTTTTTT. This translates into CASSSRVGGELFF.

This clonotype has a handful of counts. The J gene is TRBJ1-2, the V gene TRBV5-1, with TRBD1 identical over 7 bases. Looked up from germline, CDR1 is SGHRS and CDR2 is YFSETQ. CDR3 size: 17 residues. The junction had 9 bases not matched to a gene; V was cut back by 0 bases and J by 1 base. The CDR3 spells CASSLGPRDRNNYGYTF. The CDR3 DNA is TGCGCCAGCAGCTTGGGCCCCCGGGACAGAAATAACTATGGCTACACCTTC.

This clonotype was detected many times. The rearrangement joins TRBV4-1 to TRBJ2-1; 7 positions agree with TRBD2. Germline CDR1 MGHRA, CDR2 YSYEKL. V dropped 2 bases and J dropped 13; count of bases not matched to a gene: 5. The CDR3 runs 12 residues. The CDR3 bases are TGCGCCAGCAGCCAATCTAGCGGCAATCAGTTCTTC. It encodes CASSQSSGNQFF.

The CDR3 reads CASSIRGLDAGELFF. As DNA, the CDR3 is TGTGCCAGCAGCATAAGGGGACTAGACGCCGGGGAGCTGTTTTTT. The J gene is TRBJ2-2, the V gene TRBV11-2; 8 nucleotides align to TRBD2. CDR3 length: 15 residues. CDR1 is SGHAT and CDR2 is FQNNGV in the germline V gene. Germline trimming cut 5 bases from V and 6 bases from J; bases unmatched to any gene: 8.

This clonotype was detected only a few times. This chain's CDR3 is CASSAGQSSYNEQFF. The CDR3 coding sequence is TGCGCCAGCAGCGCGGGACAGAGCTCCTACAATGAGCAGTTCTTC. The V gene is TRBV5-1, the J gene TRBJ2-1; possible D gene TRBD1, 7 bases. V was trimmed by 4 bases and J by 0 bases, leaving 11 bases between them. Germline V gene data show CDR1 as SGHRS and CDR2 as YFSETQ. CDR3 length equals 15 residues.